Included here is one T cell receptor (beta chain) sequence, with context. The clone's antigen remains unknown. Base quality data are lacking; no much larger clone is found one base away. Sequencing instrument: Illumina HiSeq 1500. TCRdb handled the public reads itself, with Q25 trimming in fastp and clone calling in MiXCR, and kept productive beta chains. Every entry covers one CDR3 protein and lists the most common genes and DNA from its rows. Present in this sample are a few hundred thousand distinct CDR3 sequences, 26% of which were seen just once. Of the sample, approximately 13% is held by the ten largest clones. This sample is part of a study of T cell repertoires in cytomegalovirus infection (dated by TCRdb to about 2019). Study-wide context: Donor HLA type was relevant to the analysis, because carriage of CMV infection together with the matching HLA type was indicated by public TCR beta signatures.

Findings and caveats that apply to the study as a whole: The ex vivo response was dominated by HLA-C-restricted CMV-specific TCR beta clonotypes, which also provided the single most frequent clonotype in two of eight donors. Cumulative frequency of public TCR beta family members discriminated carriers of CMV infection plus the relevant HLA type in this cohort and an independent approximately 340-donor cohort.

V and J are trimmed by 1 base and 6 bases, and the gene matches miss 8 bases of the junction. CDR1 and CDR2, looked up from the germline V gene (reference sequence), are SGHKS and YYEKEE. From the cysteine up to the phenylalanine, the CDR3 has a length of 16 residues. CDR3 DNA is the only sequence kept; it has 48 bases, read in frame from the first base. The chain links TRBV5-5 with TRBJ2-3, with 10 bases aligning to TRBD2. The receptor was derived from a human donor in good health (CMV status not recorded). Some clones in this sample may be carry-over from other donors' samples. The sequenced material came from PBMCs. The base sequence is TGTGCCAGCAGCTTGTGGTCTAGCGGGGGAGAGGATACGCAGTATTTT. Translated, it gives CASSLWSSGGEDTQYF.